The rows below give T cell receptor beta chains drawn from one sample of a study of T cell responses to AZD1222 COVID-19 vaccine. Measured with immunoSEQ multiplex PCR; TCRdb has only the in-frame clones, and not every one. The sample has 150,000 to 190,000 clones, 90% to 95% seen once. The specimen was peripheral blood, collected 28 days after the second AZD1222 dose. The receptors shown here come from an adult who received the AZD1222 COVID-19 vaccine. The CDR3 runs from the conserved cysteine through the conserved F or W. Fields, in order: clone size, J gene, D gene, V gene, CDR3 protein, CDR3 DNA. D genes are given only for firm matches. A clone size is listed for some rows: how often the clone was seen (once, few, many), or a class if it is expanded.

clone size: many
J gene: TRBJ2-2
D gene: -
V gene: TRBV28
CDR3 protein: CASSSRRRGPGELFF
CDR3 DNA: TGTGCCAGCAGCTCGAGGAGGCGGGGCCCCGGGGAGCTGTTTTTT

clone size: -
J gene: TRBJ1-5
D gene: -
V gene: TRBV19
CDR3 protein: CASSLGQRNQPQHF
CDR3 DNA: TGTGCCAGTAGCTTGGGGCAGCGCAATCAGCCCCAGCATTTT

clone size: -
J gene: TRBJ2-1
D gene: -
V gene: TRBV6-5
CDR3 protein: CASRDGYANEQFF
CDR3 DNA: TGTGCCAGCAGAGACGGCTATGCGAATGAGCAGTTCTTC

clone size: -
J gene: TRBJ2-7
D gene: -
V gene: TRBV11-2
CDR3 protein: CASSSINRLGAPLEQYF
CDR3 DNA: TGTGCCAGCAGCTCAATAAATCGACTAGGGGCCCCACTCGAGCAGTACTTC

clone size: -
J gene: TRBJ1-4
D gene: -
V gene: TRBV28
CDR3 protein: CASSLEGATNEKLFF
CDR3 DNA: TGTGCCAGCAGTTTAGAAGGGGCAACTAATGAAAAACTGTTTTTT

clone size: once
J gene: TRBJ1-2
D gene: -
V gene: TRBV7-9
CDR3 protein: CASSLEPHYGYTF
CDR3 DNA: TGTGCCAGCAGCTTAGAACCGCATTATGGCTACACCTTC

clone size: -
J gene: TRBJ2-3
D gene: -
V gene: TRBV5-1
CDR3 protein: CASSLQRGAGTDTQYF
CDR3 DNA: TGCGCCAGCAGCTTGCAAAGGGGAGCGGGCACAGATACGCAGTATTTT

clone size: -
J gene: TRBJ1-1
D gene: -
V gene: TRBV6-5
CDR3 protein: CASTSDLNTEAFF
CDR3 DNA: TGTGCCAGCACCTCGGACCTGAACACTGAAGCTTTCTTT

clone size: -
J gene: TRBJ2-7
D gene: TRBD1
V gene: TRBV6-5
CDR3 protein: CASSSPSTDRGVQQYF
CDR3 DNA: TGTGCCAGCAGTTCCCCAAGTACTGACAGGGGCGTTCAGCAGTACTTC

clone size: -
J gene: TRBJ1-2
D gene: -
V gene: TRBV18
CDR3 protein: CASSPNHRGYTF
CDR3 DNA: TGTGCCAGCTCACCAAACCACAGGGGCTACACCTTC

clone size: -
J gene: TRBJ2-2
D gene: -
V gene: TRBV4-1
CDR3 protein: CASSPTVLDTGELFF
CDR3 DNA: TGCGCCAGCAGCCCCACGGTGTTGGACACCGGGGAGCTGTTTTTT

clone size: -
J gene: TRBJ1-3
D gene: -
V gene: TRBV6-5
CDR3 protein: CASSYSGGASGNTIYF
CDR3 DNA: TGTGCCAGCAGTTACTCGGGCGGAGCCTCTGGAAACACCATATATTTT

clone size: -
J gene: TRBJ2-7
D gene: -
V gene: TRBV13
CDR3 protein: CASSSVLYEQYF
CDR3 DNA: TGTGCCAGCAGCTCCGTACTCTACGAGCAGTACTTC

clone size: -
J gene: TRBJ1-1
D gene: -
V gene: TRBV30
CDR3 protein: CAWRKTGSEAFF
CDR3 DNA: TGTGCCTGGAGAAAAACAGGGTCTGAAGCTTTCTTT

clone size: -
J gene: TRBJ1-1
D gene: TRBD1
V gene: TRBV5-1
CDR3 protein: CASRGGTSGTEAFF
CDR3 DNA: TGCGCCAGCAGAGGGGGCACGAGTGGCACTGAAGCTTTCTTT

clone size: once
J gene: TRBJ2-7
D gene: TRBD1
V gene: TRBV2
CDR3 protein: CASRETGTGSSYEQYF
CDR3 DNA: TGTGCCAGCAGGGAGACCGGGACAGGAAGCTCCTACGAGCAGTACTTC

clone size: -
J gene: TRBJ2-7
D gene: -
V gene: TRBV3-1/TRBV3-2
CDR3 protein: CASSLGISYEQYF
CDR3 DNA: TGTGCCAGCAGCCTTGGCATCTCCTACGAGCAGTACTTC

clone size: -
J gene: TRBJ1-1
D gene: -
V gene: TRBV5-5
CDR3 protein: CASSPAGGSPEAFF
CDR3 DNA: TGTGCCAGCAGTCCTGCCGGGGGTTCGCCCGAAGCTTTCTTT

clone size: -
J gene: TRBJ2-3
D gene: -
V gene: TRBV9
CDR3 protein: CASSVLGSTDTQYF
CDR3 DNA: TGTGCCAGCAGCGTACTTGGTTCCACAGATACGCAGTATTTT

clone size: -
J gene: TRBJ2-1
D gene: TRBD2
V gene: TRBV19
CDR3 protein: CASSKGTSGSGEQFF
CDR3 DNA: TGTGCCAGTAGCAAGGGGACTAGCGGGAGCGGTGAGCAGTTCTTC

clone size: -
J gene: TRBJ1-1
D gene: -
V gene: TRBV21-1
CDR3 protein: CASSKEDRRGTEAFF
CDR3 DNA: TGTGCCAGCAGCAAAGAGGACAGGAGGGGCACTGAAGCTTTCTTT

clone size: -
J gene: TRBJ2-4
D gene: -
V gene: TRBV24-1
CDR3 protein: CATSNSGGNIQYF
CDR3 DNA: TGTGCCACTTCCAACTCCGGGGGTAACATTCAGTACTTC

clone size: -
J gene: TRBJ1-1
D gene: -
V gene: TRBV18
CDR3 protein: CASCQAGWGTEAFF
CDR3 DNA: TGTGCCAGCTGCCAGGCGGGTTGGGGTACTGAAGCTTTCTTT

clone size: -
J gene: TRBJ2-3
D gene: TRBD1
V gene: TRBV28
CDR3 protein: CASSKGQLSTDTQYF
CDR3 DNA: TGTGCCAGCTCCAAGGGACAGCTAAGCACAGATACGCAGTATTTT

clone size: -
J gene: TRBJ2-3
D gene: -
V gene: TRBV5-4
CDR3 protein: CASSSVGGAADTQYF
CDR3 DNA: TGTGCCAGCAGCTCCGTGGGGGGTGCGGCAGATACGCAGTATTTT

clone size: few
J gene: TRBJ1-5
D gene: -
V gene: TRBV7-2
CDR3 protein: CASSIRGNQPQHF
CDR3 DNA: TGTGCCAGCAGCATAAGAGGGAATCAGCCCCAGCATTTT

clone size: -
J gene: TRBJ2-3
D gene: -
V gene: TRBV18
CDR3 protein: CASSPPNAGSDTQYF
CDR3 DNA: TGTGCCAGCTCACCCCCGAATGCGGGATCGGATACGCAGTATTTT

clone size: -
J gene: TRBJ1-6
D gene: -
V gene: TRBV11-3
CDR3 protein: CASSLNRDSPLHF
CDR3 DNA: TGTGCCAGCAGCTTAAACAGAGATTCACCCCTCCACTTT